The 4 T cell receptor beta chains in this list originate from one sample, sequenced in a study of blood T cell repertoires in COVID-19. TCRdb's copy holds only in-frame clones and misses some; the assay was immunoSEQ multiplex PCR. The sample shows fewer than 95,000 clones, approximately 80% of them seen only once. Material: peripheral blood. All receptors come from a human donor in a cohort sampled during active COVID-19.

The gene calls are TRBV20-1 and TRBJ2-7; 7 nucleotides line up with TRBD1. Per the germline V gene, CDR1 is DFQATT and CDR2 is SNEGSKA (reference sequence). This CDR3 contains 10 residues. The ends lost 7 bases at V and 6 bases at J; junction bases unmatched: 3. DNA for the CDR3: TGCAGTGTCCGGACAGGCGAGCAGTACTTC. Amino acid sequence: CSVRTGEQYF.

The chain recombines TRBV2 with TRBJ2-7, with D tentatively TRBD2 (5 bases). The germline gives CDR1 SNHLY, CDR2 FYNNEI. V was shortened by 6 bases and J by 7 bases, with 16 bases between the two germline ends. The CDR3 totals 13 residues. CDR3 DNA: TGTGCCAGCAGCGAACTAGAGACTCTTGAGCAGTACTTC. Protein product: CASSELETLEQYF.

J is TRBJ2-1 and V is TRBV6-4, with TRBD1 matching 8 bases. The germline V gene encodes CDR1 MRHNA and CDR2 SNTAGT. J was trimmed by 10 bases and V by 5 bases; bases with no gene match: 7. The CDR3 loop spans 13 amino acids. CDR3 protein: CASSRDRGQEQFF. Here the CDR3 DNA reads TGTGCCAGCAGTCGAGACAGGGGTCAAGAGCAGTTCTTC.

This clone has a single count. The chain recombines TRBV7-2 with TRBJ2-7; TRBD2 agrees at 9 bases. J lost 3 bases, V lost 1 base, and 4 bases had no gene match. The CDR3 totals 15 residues. Germline CDR1 SGHTA, CDR2 FQGNSA. The CDR3 loop is CASSLGQRGVYEQYF. In DNA, the CDR3 is TGTGCCAGCAGCTTAGGTCAGCGGGGGGTCTACGAGCAGTACTTC.